This record looks at one T cell receptor beta chain sequence and its context. Its antigen is still unknown. TCRdb keeps only in-frame clones here, not all; method: immunoSEQ multiplex PCR. This table has about 42,000 clones, 80% to 95% appearing once. This sample was included in a study of tissue T cells after allogeneic stem cell transplantation. The overall study: This research-autopsy study prospectively enrolled adult allogeneic hematopoietic cell transplant recipients with steroid-refractory graft-versus-host disease. All graft-versus-host disease patients had gastrointestinal involvement and received several lines of directed therapy. Study findings and constraints: In patients and mice, blood and spleen missed much of tissue repertoire. Motif-based clustering found tissue-specific repertoire signatures shared across patients, though few clones were shared.

The CDR3 loop spans 12 amino acids. J lost 14 bases, V lost 2 bases, and 6 bases had no gene match. Germline V gene sequence: CDR1 SGHRS, CDR2 YFSETQ. This sequence originates from a woman aged 40-75 years who later had graft-versus-host disease after an allogeneic stem cell transplant. The sequenced sample was blood, obtained before transplantation. V is TRBV5-1 and J is TRBJ2-1, with 8 bases matching TRBD2. The CDR3 is CASSLPSGSEFF. DNA of the CDR3: TGCGCCAGCAGCTTACCGAGCGGGAGTGAGTTCTTC.